This T cell receptor beta chain was profiled in a study of PD-L1 blockade in urothelial cancer. On the study more broadly: Patients initiated atezolizumab at some point between 2013 and 2015 at 1,200 mg intravenously every 3 weeks. Samples of blood were analyzed 3 weeks (second dose) and 6 weeks after treatment start.

Study observations and caveats: In blood at 3 weeks, tumor-associated clones expanded more among patients with durable benefit.

For this clone: Its antigen is unidentified.

The CDR3 extends over 14 amino acids. Germline V CDR1 and CDR2: MDHEN, SYDVKM. Trimming left V 2 bases short and J 0 bases short, with 7 bases between. Every PCR was spiked with synthetic TCR analog templates. TCRdb's table, derived via immunoSEQ multiplex PCR, lists solely in-frame clones and lacks some. The sample lists some 100,000 clones; approximately 90% were seen once. This receptor was obtained from a woman aged 80 or over with urothelial cancer. Source: PBMCs, taken around atezolizumab (anti-PD-L1) treatment. The gene calls are TRBV28 and TRBJ1-1, with D hard to call. For the CDR3, the DNA is TGTGCCAGCAGTTTACTTCCAGTGAACACTGAAGCTTTCTTT. This encodes CASSLLPVNTEAFF. The full variable domain, rest sourced from reference TRBV28 and TRBJ1-1, is DVKVTQSSRYLVKRTGEKVFLECVQDMDHENMFWYRQDPGLGLRLIYFSYDVKMKEKGDIPEGYSVSREKKERFSLILESASTNQTSMYLCASSLLPVNTEAFFGQGTRLTVV.